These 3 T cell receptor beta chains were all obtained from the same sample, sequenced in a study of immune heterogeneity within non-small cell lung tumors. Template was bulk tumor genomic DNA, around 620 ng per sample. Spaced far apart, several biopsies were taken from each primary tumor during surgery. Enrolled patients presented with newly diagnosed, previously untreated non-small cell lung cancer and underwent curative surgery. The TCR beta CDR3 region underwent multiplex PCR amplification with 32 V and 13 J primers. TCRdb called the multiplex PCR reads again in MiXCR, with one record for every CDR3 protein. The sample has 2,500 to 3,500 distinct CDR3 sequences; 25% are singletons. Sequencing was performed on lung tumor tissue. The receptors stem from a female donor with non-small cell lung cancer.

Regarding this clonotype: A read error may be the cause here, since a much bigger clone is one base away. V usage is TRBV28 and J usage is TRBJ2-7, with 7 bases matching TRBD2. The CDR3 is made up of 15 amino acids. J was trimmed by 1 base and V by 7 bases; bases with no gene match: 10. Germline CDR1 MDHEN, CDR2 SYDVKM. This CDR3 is CASILLTSLSYEQYF. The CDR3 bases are TGTGCCAGCATTTTGTTGACTAGCTTATCCTACGAGCAGTACTTC.

CDR3 region: CASNNAGRGQYF. In nucleotides, the CDR3 is TGTGCCAGCAATAACGCGGGGCGTGGGCAGTACTTC. V usage is TRBV6-1 and J usage is TRBJ2-7, with TRBD2 as a possible D gene (6 bases). The length of the CDR3 is 12 residues. V lost 7 bases and J lost 9, with 16 bases in between. CDR1 and CDR2 from the germline V gene are MNHNS and SASEGT.

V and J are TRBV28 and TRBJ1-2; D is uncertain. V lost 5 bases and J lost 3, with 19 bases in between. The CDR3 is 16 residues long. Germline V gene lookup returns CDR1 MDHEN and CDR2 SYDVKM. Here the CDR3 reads CASSPPGSIRDYGYTF. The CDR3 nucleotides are TGTGCCAGCAGTCCACCGGGCAGCATAAGGGACTATGGCTACACCTTC.